This T cell receptor beta chain came from a study of glioma-infiltrating T cells. TCR alpha and beta CDR3 regions were amplified from RNA using iRepertoire nested multiplex PCR. TCRdb re-called the multiplex PCR reads through MiXCR, storing one row per CDR3 protein. The sample has around 190,000 distinct CDR3 sequences; more than 35% are singletons. Per the germline V gene, CDR1 is SEHNR and CDR2 is FQNEAQ (reference sequence). J gave up 9 bases and V 7 bases, and 8 bases lay outside the gene matches. There are 15 residues in the CDR3. This clonotype came up many times. The genes are TRBV7-9 and TRBJ2-1, with 14 positions matching TRBD2. The clonotype was recovered from a human donor with low-grade glioma or glioblastoma, undergoing nonglioma brain surgery, or in good health (not recorded which). The sequencing input was glioma tissue, nonneoplastic brain tissue, or PBMCs (not recorded which). The CDR3 sequence: CASTTGLAGVGEQFF. The CDR3, as DNA: TGTGCCAGCACCACGGGACTAGCGGGAGTCGGTGAGCAGTTCTTC.